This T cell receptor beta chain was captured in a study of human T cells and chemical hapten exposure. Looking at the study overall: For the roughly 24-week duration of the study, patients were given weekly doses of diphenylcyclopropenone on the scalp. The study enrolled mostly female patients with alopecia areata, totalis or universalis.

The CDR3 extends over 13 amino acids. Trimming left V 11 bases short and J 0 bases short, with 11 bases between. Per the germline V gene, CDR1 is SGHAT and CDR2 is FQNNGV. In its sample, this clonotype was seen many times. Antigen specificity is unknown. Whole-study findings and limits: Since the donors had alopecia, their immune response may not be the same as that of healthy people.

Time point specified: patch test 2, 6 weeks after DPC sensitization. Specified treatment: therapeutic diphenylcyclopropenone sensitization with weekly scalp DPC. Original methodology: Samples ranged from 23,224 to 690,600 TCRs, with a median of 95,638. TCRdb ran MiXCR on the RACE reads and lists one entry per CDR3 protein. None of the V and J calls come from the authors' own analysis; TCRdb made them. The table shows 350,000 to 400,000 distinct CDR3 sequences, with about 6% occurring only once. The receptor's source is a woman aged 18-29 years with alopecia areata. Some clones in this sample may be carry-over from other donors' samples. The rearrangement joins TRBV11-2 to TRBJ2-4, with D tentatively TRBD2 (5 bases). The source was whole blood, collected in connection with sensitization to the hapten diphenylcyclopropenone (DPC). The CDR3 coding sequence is TGTGCCCCCGGGAACTTAGCCAAAAACATTCAGTACTTC. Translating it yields CAPGNLAKNIQYF.